Given below is one T cell receptor (beta chain) in context. Antigen: not known. This sample was included in a study of type 1 and type 2 diabetes patients. Study overall: T cells were magnetically sorted from PBMCs as CD4+ or CD8+ subsets.

Amplification started from genomic DNA. A primer set of 30 forward and 13 reverse primers amplified the CDR3. Using its own MiXCR run on the multiplex PCR reads, TCRdb lists one record per CDR3 protein. The sample carries 280,000 or so distinct CDR3 sequences, roughly 50% recorded once. The CDR3 totals 17 residues. J was trimmed by 0 bases and V by 1 base; bases with no gene match: 5. Study-level findings and limits: Some HECs seen only in T1D might also appear in more T2D or control samples. In CD4+ and CD8+ T cells, type 2 diabetes diversity exceeded type 1. Type 2 diabetes and control samples shared highly correlated V and J usage, averaging approximately 0.97.

Source material: peripheral blood mononuclear cells (PBMCs). The rearrangement joins TRBV12-3 or TRBV12-4 to TRBJ2-3; 9 bases line up with TRBD2. This sequence originates from a man in his late teens or twenties with type 2 diabetes. This chain's CDR3 is CASSLGLAGTSTDTQYF. The DNA of the CDR3 is TGTGCCAGCAGTTTAGGCCTAGCGGGGACTAGCACAGATACGCAGTATTTT.